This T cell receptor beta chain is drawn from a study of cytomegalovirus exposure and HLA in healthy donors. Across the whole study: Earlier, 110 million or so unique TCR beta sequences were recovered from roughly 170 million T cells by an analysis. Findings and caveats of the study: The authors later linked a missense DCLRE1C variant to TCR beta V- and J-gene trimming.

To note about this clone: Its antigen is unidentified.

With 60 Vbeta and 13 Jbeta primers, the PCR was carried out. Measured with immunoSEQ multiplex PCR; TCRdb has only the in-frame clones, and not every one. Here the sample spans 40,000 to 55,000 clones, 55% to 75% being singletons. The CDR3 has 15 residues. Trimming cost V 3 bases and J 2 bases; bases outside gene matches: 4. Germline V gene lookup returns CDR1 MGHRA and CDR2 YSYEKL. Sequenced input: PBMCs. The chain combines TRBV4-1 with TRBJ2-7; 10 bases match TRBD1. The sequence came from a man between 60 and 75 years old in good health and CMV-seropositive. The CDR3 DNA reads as TGCGCCAGCAGCCAGGGACAGGGGCCAGCCTACGAGCAGTACTTC. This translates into CASSQGQGPAYEQYF.